What follows are 26 T cell receptor beta chains derived from one specimen sequenced in a study of cytomegalovirus exposure and HLA in healthy donors. PCR amplification relied on 60 Vbeta primers (plus 13 Jbeta primers). The repertoire was sequenced with immunoSEQ multiplex PCR; TCRdb's copy has only in-frame clones and lacks some. The profile shows approximately 100,000 clones, roughly 82% of them singletons. Specimen: PBMCs. The receptor set was obtained from a man aged 35 to 55 in good health and CMV-seropositive.

This clone was counted between two and nine times. The CDR3: CSASSLYEQYF. Here the CDR3 DNA reads TGCAGTGCTAGCTCTCTCTACGAGCAGTACTTC. The J gene is TRBJ2-7, the V gene TRBV20-1; the D is unclear. CDR1 and CDR2 from the germline V gene are DFQATT and SNEGSKA (reference sequence). The CDR3 is 11 amino acids. With 3 bases removed from V and 3 bases from J, the gap between germline ends came to 6 bases.

J is TRBJ2-5 and V is TRBV14; tentative D call: TRBD1 (5 bases). V lost 5 bases to trimming and J lost 2 bases, with 18 bases between them. CDR3 size: 16 residues. Germline V lookup: CDR1 SGHDN, CDR2 FVKESK. CDR3 sequence reads: CASSKSGMETQETQYF. DNA for the CDR3: TGTGCCAGCAGCAAGTCAGGGATGGAAACGCAAGAGACCCAGTACTTC.

The chain is built from TRBV5-1 and TRBJ1-1; perhaps TRBD1 as D (5 bases). Trimming pared 2 bases from V and 2 bases from J, leaving 7 bases between. CDR1 is SGHRS and CDR2 is YFSETQ in the germline V gene. The CDR3 loop spans 13 amino acids. CDR3 coding DNA: TGCGCCAGCAGCTTTAGGGGTAACACTGAAGCTTTCTTT. Amino acid sequence: CASSFRGNTEAFF.

The table lists this clone with a count of one. J is TRBJ1-1 and V is TRBV2; 7 nucleotides line up with TRBD1. Germline CDR1 SNHLY, CDR2 FYNNEI. The CDR3 runs 16 residues. After removal of 7 bases from V and 1 base from J, the junction contained 12 bases not matched to a gene. The CDR3 here is CASKGTVGSRNTEAFF. The CDR3 bases are TGTGCCAGCAAGGGGACAGTAGGATCCCGGAACACTGAAGCTTTCTTT. Full variable domain (rest looked up from reference TRBV2 and TRBJ1-1): EPEVTQTPSHQVTQMGQEVILRCVPISNHLYFYWYRQILGQKVEFLVSFYNNEISEKSEIFDDQFSVERPDGSNFTLKIRSTKLEDSAMYFCASKGTVGSRNTEAFFGQGTRLTVV.

This clone was observed a handful of times. This rearrangement joins TRBV4-1 to TRBJ1-5; a weak D match, TRBD1 (6 bases). The length of the CDR3 is 18 residues. CDR1 MGHRA and CDR2 YSYEKL come from the germline V gene. Trimming left V 0 bases short and J 0 bases short, with 15 bases between. The CDR3 DNA is TGCGCCAGCAGCCAAGAGTGGCCAGGGGTTTATAGCAATCAGCCCCAGCATTTT. It encodes CASSQEWPGVYSNQPQHF.

This rearrangement joins TRBV7-9 to TRBJ1-5; 9 nucleotides line up with TRBD1. Germline lookup yields CDR1 SEHNR and CDR2 FQNEAQ (reference sequence). The CDR3 has 15 residues. The ends lost 4 bases at V and 6 bases at J; junction bases unmatched: 7. CDR3 region: CASSSDRGGVQPQHF. CDR3 DNA: TGTGCCAGCAGCTCGGACAGGGGAGGGGTTCAGCCCCAGCATTTT.

V and J are TRBV27 and TRBJ2-5, with 10 nucleotides matching TRBD2. The junction had 4 bases not matched to a gene; V was cut back by 7 bases and J by 5 bases. The CDR3 covers 13 residues. Germline CDR1 reads MNHEY; CDR2 reads SMNVEV (reference sequence). CDR3 DNA: TGTGCCAGCAAGCGGGGGGGCTGGGAGACCCAGTACTTC. The encoded protein is CASKRGGWETQYF.

This clone was detected a few times. The chain is built from TRBV7-9 and TRBJ2-2; 8 nucleotides align to TRBD1. CDR3 length: 16 residues. Germline lookup yields CDR1 SEHNR and CDR2 FQNEAQ (reference sequence). V dropped 2 bases and J dropped 7; count of bases not matched to a gene: 9. The CDR3: CASSLPQGAISGELFF. CDR3 sequence (DNA): TGTGCCAGCAGCTTACCGCAGGGGGCGATAAGCGGGGAGCTGTTTTTT.

The gene calls are TRBV5-4 and TRBJ2-5; TRBD2 might be the D (6 bases). V lost 5 bases, J lost 5 bases, and 13 bases lay in between. This CDR3 has 13 residues. Germline V gene data show CDR1 as SGHNT and CDR2 as YYREEE (reference sequence). Here the CDR3 reads CASRPGVSETQYF. The CDR3 bases are TGTGCCAGCAGGCCGGGGGTGTCCGAGACCCAGTACTTC. Looking up the rest from reference TRBV5-4 and TRBJ2-5 gives the full variable domain: ETGVTQSPTHLIKTRGQQVTLRCSSQSGHNTVSWYQQALGQGPQFIFQYYREEENGRGNFPPRFSGLQFPNYSSELNVNALELDDSALYLCASRPGVSETQYFGPGTRLLVL.

This clone was seen a single time. V and J are TRBV2 and TRBJ1-4, with D unclear. From germline, CDR1 is SNHLY and CDR2 FYNNEI. V shed 2 bases and J shed 0 bases, with 7 bases lying between them. The CDR3 sequence is 15 residues long. CDR3 DNA: TGTGCCAGCAGTGAATATGGGCCAACTAATGAAAAACTGTTTTTT. This encodes CASSEYGPTNEKLFF.

The J gene is TRBJ2-3, the V gene TRBV7-2, with unresolved D. V was pared by 1 base and J by 0 bases, with 5 bases between. The V gene's germline CDR1 is SGHTA and CDR2 FQGNSA. The CDR3 covers 14 residues. The CDR3 spells CASSLGPSTDTQYF. CDR3 DNA sequence: TGTGCCAGCAGCTTAGGTCCTAGCACAGATACGCAGTATTTT.

The chain carries TRBV27 and TRBJ2-7, with D possibly matching TRBD2 (6 bases). The CDR3 totals 13 residues. Trimming stripped 11 bases from V and 4 bases from J, with 18 bases between. Per the germline V gene, CDR1 is MNHEY and CDR2 is SMNVEV (reference sequence). CDR3 nucleotide sequence: TGTGCCGCCTCTGGGGGGACCCCTTACGAGCAGTACTTC. This translates into CAASGGTPYEQYF.

The rearrangement uses TRBV18 and TRBJ1-1; D is undetermined. The CDR3 spans 18 residues. V lost 1 base and J lost 0, with 18 bases in between. Germline V gene data show CDR1 as KGHSH and CDR2 as LQKENI. The chain's CDR3 is CASSPRLGGNNMNTEAFF. CDR3 bases: TGTGCCAGCTCACCACGATTGGGAGGGAATAACATGAACACTGAAGCTTTCTTT.

CDR3 residues: CASSLRSHSQYF. The CDR3 DNA sequence: TGTGCCAGCAGCTTAAGGAGTCATAGCCAGTACTTC. The chain links TRBV7-9 to TRBJ2-7; D gene uncertain. The CDR3 consists of 12 residues. Looked up from germline, CDR1 is SEHNR and CDR2 is FQNEAQ (reference sequence). Trimming took off 2 bases at V and 10 bases at J, with 12 bases between the two ends. The full variable domain, in which reference TRBV7-9 and TRBJ2-7 provide the parts outside the CDR3, is DTGVSQNPRHKITKRGQNVTFRCDPISEHNRLYWYRQTLGQGPEFLTYFQNEAQLEKSRLLSDRFSAERPKGSFSTLEIQRTEQGDSAMYLCASSLRSHSQYFGPGTRLTVT.

This chain connects TRBV7-2 to TRBJ1-2, with unresolved D. V was clipped by 1 base and J by 1 base, with 10 bases between them. The CDR3 spans 15 residues. The germline gives CDR1 SGHTA, CDR2 FQGNSA. The CDR3 reads CASSLEFGINYGYTF. The CDR3 DNA is TGTGCCAGCAGCTTAGAATTCGGGATTAACTATGGCTACACCTTC.

The chain couples TRBV5-1 to TRBJ2-7; D may be TRBD2 (6 bases). CDR1 is SGHRS and CDR2 is YFSETQ in the germline V gene. This CDR3 has 15 residues. V lost 4 bases to trimming and J lost 2 bases, with 16 bases between them. CDR3 sequence: CASSGGVTAAYEQYF. The CDR3 nucleotides are TGCGCCAGCAGCGGCGGGGTGACAGCCGCCTACGAGCAGTACTTC.

The gene calls are TRBV7-3 and TRBJ2-7; 7 positions agree with TRBD1. Germline assignment: CDR1 SGHTA and CDR2 FQGTGA. With V trimmed by 4 bases and J by 6 bases, 12 bases remained unmatched. This CDR3 is built from 15 residues. The CDR3 DNA is TGTGCCAGCAGCTCATCCGGGACAGTCGTCGGCGAGCAGTACTTC. Protein product: CASSSSGTVVGEQYF.

The gene calls are TRBV7-6 and TRBJ2-1, with 7 bases aligning to TRBD1. Germline CDR1 SGHVS, CDR2 FNYEAQ. V was pared by 2 bases and J by 2 bases, with 6 bases of the junction left unmatched. This CDR3 has 16 residues. Here the CDR3 reads CASSLYGTDPYNEQFF. CDR3 nucleotides: TGTGCCAGCAGCTTATATGGGACAGACCCCTACAATGAGCAGTTCTTC.

This clone has a single count. The CDR3 sequence is CASSLSPVSGELFF. The CDR3 DNA reads as TGTGCCAGCAGTTTATCCCCTGTATCCGGGGAGCTGTTTTTT. This chain uses TRBV28 with TRBJ2-2; D not resolved. This CDR3 spans 14 amino acids. V was cut by 1 base and J by 6 bases, with 9 bases left in between. CDR1 is MDHEN, CDR2 SYDVKM, per germline.

In nucleotides, the CDR3 is TGTGCCAGCAGTTACACCCCGGGACAGGGGGATGGCTACACCTTC. This gives the protein CASSYTPGQGDGYTF. The chain carries TRBV6-6 and TRBJ1-2, with 11 bases matching TRBD1. Trimming at V came to 2 bases and at J to 6 bases, leaving 5 bases not matched to a gene. Germline assignment: CDR1 MNHNY and CDR2 SVGAGI (reference sequence). This CDR3 has 15 residues.

This chain links TRBV5-8 with TRBJ2-5; D call uncertain. The CDR3 is 13 residues long. Germline V gene data show CDR1 as SGHTS and CDR2 as YDEGEE. V lost 1 base, J lost 2 bases, and 6 bases lay in between. The CDR3 sequence: CASSLYLQETQYF. The CDR3 region has the DNA TGTGCCAGCAGCTTGTATTTACAAGAGACCCAGTACTTC.

The rearrangement uses TRBV5-4 and TRBJ1-6; possible D gene TRBD1, 5 bases. Germline CDR1 is SGHNT and CDR2 is YYREEE (reference sequence). The ends were cut back, 1 base at V and 10 bases at J, with 12 bases in the middle. This CDR3 comprises 14 residues. Here the CDR3 DNA reads TGTGCCAGCAGCTTGCCCGGGAGGGACTCACCCCTCCACTTT. Translated: CASSLPGRDSPLHF.

CDR3 in amino acids: CASSSRLAGGWETQYF. The CDR3 nucleotides read TGTGCCAGCAGTTCGCGACTAGCGGGGGGGTGGGAGACCCAGTACTTC. This sequence joins TRBV27 and TRBJ2-5, with TRBD2 matching 14 bases. The junction had 6 bases not matched to a gene; V was cut back by 4 bases and J by 5 bases. The CDR3 runs 16 residues. Germline V gives CDR1 MNHEY, CDR2 SMNVEV (reference sequence).

The genes are TRBV11-2 and TRBJ2-7, with no clear D. This CDR3 comprises 13 residues. Germline V gene lookup returns CDR1 SGHAT and CDR2 FQNNGV. Trimming cost V 5 bases and J 0 bases, with 8 bases left between them. The CDR3 sequence is CASSPAGSYEQYF. CDR3 bases: TGTGCCAGCAGCCCCGCAGGCTCCTACGAGCAGTACTTC.

This clone has just a few counts. The V gene is TRBV28, the J gene TRBJ2-2, with D possibly matching TRBD1 (6 bases). The CDR3 loop spans 14 amino acids. Trimming pared 5 bases from V and 5 bases from J, leaving 12 bases between. Germline V gene lookup returns CDR1 MDHEN and CDR2 SYDVKM. In nucleotides, the CDR3 is TGTGCCAGCAGTCTACAGGGCGGGACCGGGGAGCTGTTTTTT. It is translated as CASSLQGGTGELFF. The full variable domain, rest sourced from reference TRBV28 and TRBJ2-2, is DVKVTQSSRYLVKRTGEKVFLECVQDMDHENMFWYRQDPGLGLRLIYFSYDVKMKEKGDIPEGYSVSREKKERFSLILESASTNQTSMYLCASSLQGGTGELFFGEGSRLTVL.

The chain links TRBV30 to TRBJ1-1; D is possibly TRBD1 (5 bases). The CDR3 runs to 12 residues. Germline V gene sequence: CDR1 GTSNPN, CDR2 SVGIG (reference sequence). V lost 6 bases, J lost 5 bases, and 13 bases lay in between. Here the CDR3 DNA reads TGTGCCTGCCTAACGGGGGGGACTGAAGCTTTCTTT. Translation gives CACLTGGTEAFF.